A selection of T cell receptor beta chains follows, all from one sample in a study of blood T cell repertoires in COVID-19. The assay was immunoSEQ multiplex PCR, and TCRdb's table has in-frame clones only and misses some. Here the sample spans approximately 220,000 clones, approximately 83% being singletons. The specimen sequenced was peripheral blood. The origin of the receptors is a woman in her thirties or forties with active or convalescent COVID-19. The CDR3 runs from the conserved cysteine through the conserved F or W. D genes are given only for firm matches.

V,D,CDR3
TRBV9,TRBD1,CASSAVQGFGLTEAFF
TRBV5-8,TRBD1,CASRDRVTPDTQYF
TRBV7-6,TRBD1,CASSLAAGGGFEQYF
TRBV4-1,TRBD1,CASSLGQGTNEKLFF
TRBV6-2/TRBV6-3,TRBD1,CASSRDSYYSNQPQHF
TRBV2,TRBD1,CASSGDSGQETQYF
TRBV4-3,-,CASSQFRDLYYEQYF
TRBV10-1,-,CAIPPKGCSNQPQHF
TRBV30,-,CASEGLKYF
TRBV19,-,CASSIGSPHYNEQFF
TRBV7-2,TRBD2,CASSRSGASYEQYF
TRBV5-1,TRBD1,CASSLGQGRHEQYF
TRBV9,-,CASSVEYTGFSGNTIYF
TRBV7-6,-,CASSRTMNTGELFF
TRBV9,-,CASSMGHFSYEQYF
TRBV19,-,CASSVAWGGQPQHF
TRBV24-1,TRBD1,CATSVPGQGHGYTF
TRBV5-1,-,CASSLNRINTEAFF
TRBV5-1,-,CASSLAGQGLAAEKLFF
TRBV6-2/TRBV6-3,TRBD1,CASSRIGTGNTEAFF
TRBV5-1,-,CASSPGVASTTDTQYF
TRBV4-3,TRBD1,CASSQEFSMPTGTAAFF
TRBV28,-,CASGLSRETQYF
TRBV28,TRBD1,CASGTGIWNTEAFF
TRBV5-1,TRBD1,CASSPLDTGAGANEKLFF
TRBV5-1,-,CASSLGDSRGTEAFF
TRBV4-1,TRBD2,CASSQELAGGLEQFF
TRBV15,-,CATSSNLANTGELFF
TRBV11-3,-,CASSYGGELFF
TRBV4-3,-,CASTPGQHNTEAFF
TRBV7-9,-,CASSFRDTDNEQFF
TRBV27,TRBD1,CASSLIRTGGFNYGYTF
TRBV30,-,CASPGGDSPLHF
TRBV5-5,TRBD1,CASSNRDSWKVTQYF
TRBV2,-,CASSPGILSGNTIYF
TRBV7-2,TRBD1,CASSGRDSYGYTF
TRBV4-2,-,CASSFTLATEAFF
TRBV7-2,-,CASSLYVQGRDEQFF
TRBV30,TRBD2,CAWRRLAGSGELFF
TRBV13,TRBD1,CASSLQDRYPMNTEAFF
TRBV2,TRBD2,CASSETSGGPGDTQYF
TRBV7-9,-,CASSLGDAGAHGYTF
TRBV11-3,TRBD1,CASSSSRTGLQKLFF